This T cell receptor (beta chain) was observed in a study of T cell responses to AZD1222 COVID-19 vaccine. Second-dose schedules of about 4 or about 12 weeks were combined. The CDR3 runs to 15 residues. Germline values: CDR1 MNHEY, CDR2 SVGAGI. Trimming removed 2 bases at V and 7 bases at J, with 18 bases between. In regard to this clone: What it recognizes is unknown.

Findings and caveats of the study: Recipients of two AZD1222 doses showed rising Spike-specific TCR breadth and depth.

This table comes from immunoSEQ multiplex PCR, and its TCRdb copy is limited to in-frame clones, with some not included. The table lists tens of thousands of clones, 70% to 90% of them singletons. The chain employs TRBV6-5 and TRBJ2-7, with a weak D call TRBD2 (5 bases). Material: peripheral blood, obtained 28 days after the second AZD1222 dose. The sequence was collected from an adult who received the AZD1222 COVID-19 vaccine. The CDR3 bases are TGTGCCAGCAGTTACGATCGCCGAGAGGGTACGGAGCAGTACTTC. Its protein product is CASSYDRREGTEQYF.